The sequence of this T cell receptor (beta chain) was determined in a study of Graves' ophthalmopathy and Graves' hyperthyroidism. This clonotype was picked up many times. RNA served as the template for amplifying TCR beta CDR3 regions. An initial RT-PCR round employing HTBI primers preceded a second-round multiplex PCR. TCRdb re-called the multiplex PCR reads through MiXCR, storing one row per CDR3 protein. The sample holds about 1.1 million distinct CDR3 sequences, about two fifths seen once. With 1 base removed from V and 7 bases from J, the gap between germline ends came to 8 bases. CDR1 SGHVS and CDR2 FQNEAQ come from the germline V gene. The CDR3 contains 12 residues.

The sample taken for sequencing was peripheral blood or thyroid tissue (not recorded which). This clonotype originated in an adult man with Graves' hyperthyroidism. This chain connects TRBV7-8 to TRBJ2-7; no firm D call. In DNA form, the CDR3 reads TGTGCCAGCAGCTTAGTGGCTTCGGAGCAGTACTTC. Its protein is CASSLVASEQYF.